The sequence of this T cell receptor beta chain was determined in a study of cytomegalovirus exposure and HLA in healthy donors listed by TCRdb under 2017. For the wider study: In an earlier analysis of 550 to 750 of the donors, around 300 Gb of sequence data and approximately 100 million unique TCR beta sequences from roughly 180 million T cells were reported. To predict cytomegalovirus infection status, the study brought together high-throughput TCR immunosequencing, statistical association of individual TCRs with disease status, and machine learning. Because of strong linkage in the cohort, 4 to 6 DR-DQ haplotypes were treated as single units for association and clustering. The T cell repertoires of several hundred subjects were profiled by immunosequencing and related to cytomegalovirus serostatus. A later analysis re-analyzed previously published TCR beta repertoires from 660 or so donors and added high-resolution HLA genotyping to study TCR occurrence patterns. Genome-wide SNP genotypes for about three fifths of the roughly 700 donors were used in a later genetic analysis, which treated that subset as a discovery cohort. Typing coverage differed by locus: A, B, C, DRB1 and DQB1 were typed in roughly 620-630 donors, DQA1 in about 500, DPA1 in around 610, and DPB1 in 450 to 480. Donor age, sex, ethnicity and CMV serostatus were collected together with the repertoire data. Of the 300 to 500 genotyped donors, over 80% were placed in the genetic ancestry cluster associated with self-reported Caucasian donors. In addition to the first cohort of 666 subjects, a separate validation cohort of 120 different subjects was used. The study was designed to test whether signatures of past pathogen exposure could be identified by cataloging public T cell receptors. Rather than using new phenotypic data, the later analysis identified candidate immune exposures from TCR beta sequences and from how often those sequences occurred across donors. On average, roughly 250,000 unique TCR beta nucleotide sequences were sequenced per donor among a few hundred genotyped donors of the cohort, with roughly 20% of those sequences being non-productive. All discovery cohort repertoires had been generated on a single sequencing platform. An earlier analysis of 587 of the donors used high-throughput TCR beta sequencing to judge whether each TCR beta V gene segment behaved as functional or pseudogenic. An early release that covered roughly 600 HLA-typed donors contained around 330 gigabases of sequencing data and 80 million or so unique TCR sequences. HLA typing included class I and class II loci at four-digit resolution.

Notes on this clone: There is no known antigen for this receptor. No clone much larger than this one lies a single base away; base qualities are absent.

Preparation of the library involved the immunoSEQ multiplex PCR assay. For the multiplex PCR, a mixture combining 60 forward primers for TCR Vbeta segments and 13 reverse primers for TCR Jbeta segments was used. The CDR3 region of rearranged TCR beta genes was amplified from genomic DNA with a multiplex PCR assay. The Illumina HiSeq System was used to sequence the amplified TCR beta libraries as 87-base-pair reads. The original pipeline was this. A later analysis counted tens of millions of unique TCR beta chains across the 640 or so repertoires, and some 11 million of these chains were shared by at least two donors. To remove PCR and sequencing errors, raw reads were error-corrected and collapsed into unique sequences using a nearest-neighbor algorithm that merged closely related sequences. V, D and J gene segments were assigned by aligning CDR3 sequences to IMGT reference sequences. Each retained sequence needed at least a six-nucleotide match to both a V gene segment and a J gene segment. A rearrangement was called productive if the CDR3 had no stop codons and remained in frame with V and J, and every other rearrangement was called non-productive. Following IMGT convention, CDR3 was defined as the stretch from the second conserved V-encoded cysteine up to the conserved J-encoded phenylalanine. Sequences without an unambiguous match to a single V gene segment were excluded from the earlier analysis of approximately 560 of the donors. An earlier analysis of fewer than 750 of the donors called V segments functional above 56.7% productive rearrangements and segregating when the between-donor standard deviation exceeded 5%. A statistical classification framework was built for diagnosing cytomegalovirus status from the catalog of TCR beta chain sequences. V and J gene assignment, in a later analysis, came from comparing TCR nucleotide sequences with IMGT/GENE-DB human TR gene sequences. Using the TCRdist pipeline, a later analysis assigned CDR3 sequences along with most-parsimonious VDJ recombination scenarios. In a later analysis, each TCR beta chain was defined by its CDR3 amino acid sequence together with its V-gene family, and reads without a unique V-gene family were excluded. In a later analysis, around 600 highly shared, low-generation-probability nucleotide sequences were removed to address suspected cross-contamination and a sequencing artifact. In a later analysis, a clonal expansion index was calculated for each public chain from normalized within-repertoire ranks of inferred template counts. In a later analysis, generation probabilities were computed with a VDJ recombination model fitted to out-of-frame rearrangements, and the resulting probabilities were checked against IGoR. A later analysis scored TCR-TCR, TCR-HLA and TCR-CMV co-occurrence with hypergeometric tests, applying a repertoire-size bias correction to TCR pairs. False discovery rates were estimated in a later analysis by permuting HLA or CMV assignments 20 times. A later analysis grouped co-occurring TCRs with DBSCAN, adding TCRdist sequence similarity when clustering within HLA-allele-positive subsets. Repertoires with fewer than 30,000 or more than 120,000 public chains, plus five repertoires with anomalous nucleotide sharing, were excluded from co-occurrence clustering. This immuneACCESS table, as held by TCRdb, lists in-frame sequences with V and J called but not all clones. Of the missing ones, under half trace to an unresolved V gene in checked studies; the others have no known cause. V, J and clone size reflect that table, while D and trimming were determined from the DNA. In this sample the table shows about 180,000 clones, about 77% of which occur a single time. Of the sample, roughly 2.5% falls within the top ten clones.

Summary of the overall study and its limitations: In this cohort, only TCR beta chains were sequenced, and detectable features were limited by the absence of alpha or paired-chain data. In a later analysis, most CMV-associated TCR beta chains were found to appear HLA-restricted, with HLA associations seemingly driven largely by CMV exposure. Several of the top co-occurrence clusters appeared to be linked to parvovirus B19, influenza, CMV and Epstein-Barr virus, according to a later analysis. A later analysis found that TCR association rates varied across HLA loci, with DRB1 alleles showing the most associated TCRs and HLA-C alleles the fewest. In both the original and validation cohorts, the classifier was reported to diagnose cytomegalovirus status with high specificity and sensitivity. The presence/absence analyses assumed that sequencing depth was roughly uniform across donors, and that assumption may not be true. The only immune exposure information available for the cohort was CMV serostatus. The sequencing pipeline was judged likely to have produced a cluster of highly shared sequence variants as a technical artifact. An association between a missense DCLRE1C variant and V-gene and J-gene trimming of TCR beta chains was found in a later genetic analysis and replicated in an independent cohort. Compared with the 666-donor mean, donors in an Asian-associated ancestry cluster had fewer N-insertions in productive TCRs, according to a later genetic analysis. The authors suggested that the approach could potentially be extended to other disease states and immunological phenotypes. A further reported finding was that TCR beta sequences accurately predicted the HLA-A and HLA-B alleles for most subjects in the first cohort. In vitro tests confirmed that three of the cytomegalovirus-associated TCR beta chains recognize cytomegalovirus antigens. Strong co-occurrence of HLA alleles, especially DR and DQ, made assigning TCR associations to individual alleles difficult. In a later analysis, HLA-associated TCR beta chains were found to be more clonally expanded and to have lower generation probabilities than equally common non-associated chains. Because HLA typing was missing for some donors at each locus, association tests included only the typed subset. Broadly in line with IMGT annotations, most TCR beta V segments showed up in productive rearrangements about 90% or about 30% of the time in an earlier analysis of a few hundred of the donors. Correlated functional status among segregating V segments might reflect linkage disequilibrium, but an unknown experimental factor could not be ruled out. Specific HLA alleles were associated with roughly 16,000 TCR beta sequences at a false discovery rate of 0.05 in a later analysis. The earlier analysis of about 600 of the donors excluded over 15 rarely observed V segments, including chromosome 9 orphons, because counts were too low. The study listed 150 to 200 TCR beta chains as associated with cytomegalovirus. Most TCR sequences were observed very rarely across donors, whereas some public TCRs were present in many individuals.

The cohort was made up of several hundred healthy bone marrow donors. All cohort members were sampled while nominally healthy, although unrecorded immune exposures were likely present. The donor was CMV seropositive and belonged to the group of about 290 seropositive cohort members. Every donor gave a peripheral blood sample, and the peripheral blood mononuclear cells from that sample were used for TCR beta sequencing. Genomic DNA was extracted from the blood cell samples with the Qiagen DNeasy Blood Extraction Kit. Sequencing was done on a sample of PBMCs. This receptor was identified in a woman aged 30 to 39 in good health and CMV-seropositive.

The CDR3 here reads CASSSPTRTSGEYTDTQYF. The nucleotide sequence is TGTGCCAGCAGCTCACCAACTCGGACTAGCGGGGAGTACACAGATACGCAGTATTTT. The chain employs TRBV7-2 and TRBJ2-3; TRBD2 lines up with 12 middle nucleotides. The CDR3 contains 19 residues, cysteine and phenylalanine counted. Just CDR3 DNA is preserved here, 57 bases in frame from base 1. The germline V gene gives CDR1 as SGHTA and CDR2 as FQGNSA. The junction shows trimming of 4 bases on V and 2 bases on J, and the gene matches do not reach 13 bases of it.